The present entry profiles one T cell receptor (beta chain) with its context. The sample belongs to a study of technical replicates of blood from a few donors. The assay was immunoSEQ multiplex PCR, and TCRdb's table has in-frame clones only and misses some. Found here are roughly 81,000 clones, 97% of them singletons; the top ten hold more than 0.15%. Unmatched junction bases numbered 12, after V lost 6 bases and J lost 1 base. The germline V gene has CDR1 MDHEN and CDR2 SYDVKM. CDR3 length equals 17 residues. Sequencing used T cells isolated from PBMCs. The origin of this receptor is a human donor in good health. This chain connects TRBV28 to TRBJ1-5; TRBD1 matches at 7 bases. The CDR3 DNA follows: TGTGCCAGCAGACTCACCAACTTGGGACAGAGCAATCAGCCCCAGCATTTT. It translates to CASRLTNLGQSNQPQHF. The variable domain in full, completed from reference TRBV28 and TRBJ1-5, reads DVKVTQSSRYLVKRTGEKVFLECVQDMDHENMFWYRQDPGLGLRLIYFSYDVKMKEKGDIPEGYSVSREKKERFSLILESASTNQTSMYLCASRLTNLGQSNQPQHFGDGTRLSIL.